These 2 T cell receptor beta chains share one sample of origin, sequenced in a study of T cell responses to AZD1222 COVID-19 vaccine. Assay: immunoSEQ multiplex PCR; the TCRdb copy retains only in-frame clones and omits some. Of about 160,000 clones in the sample, 85% to 90% were seen once. Source: peripheral blood, taken 28 days after the second AZD1222 dose. The receptors stem from an adult who received the AZD1222 COVID-19 vaccine.

This clone is a singleton in its sample. The chain is built from TRBV20-1 and TRBJ1-3; TRBD1 is a possible D gene (6 bases). The CDR3 has 13 amino acids. V dropped 3 bases and J dropped 9 bases, with 15 bases sitting between them. The germline CDR1 and CDR2 sequences are DFQATT and SNEGSKA (reference sequence). This chain's CDR3 is CSASGRVGATIYF. CDR3 DNA sequence: TGCAGTGCTAGTGGCAGGGTGGGGGCCACCATATATTTT.

This clone was counted once. This chain connects TRBV9 to TRBJ1-4, with unresolved D. V was cut by 0 bases and J by 4 bases, with 7 bases left in between. The CDR3 length is 14 residues. Per the germline V gene, CDR1 is SGDLS and CDR2 is YYNGEE. The chain's CDR3 is CASSVAARNEKLFF. The CDR3 coding sequence is TGTGCCAGCAGCGTAGCGGCCCGTAATGAAAAACTGTTTTTT.